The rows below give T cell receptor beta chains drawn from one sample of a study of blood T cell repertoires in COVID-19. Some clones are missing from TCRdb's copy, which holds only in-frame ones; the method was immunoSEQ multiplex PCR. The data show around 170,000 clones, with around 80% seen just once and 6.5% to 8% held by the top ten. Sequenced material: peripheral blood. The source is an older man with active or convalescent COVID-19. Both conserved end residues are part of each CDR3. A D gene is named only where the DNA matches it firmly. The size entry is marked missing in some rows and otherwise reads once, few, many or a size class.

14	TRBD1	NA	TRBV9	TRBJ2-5	CASSATGATETQYF	TGTGCCAGCAGCGCGACAGGGGCCACGGAGACCCAGTACTTC
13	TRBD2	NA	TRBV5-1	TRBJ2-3	CASSFDREGTQYF	TGCGCCAGCAGCTTTGATCGGGAGGGTACGCAGTATTTT
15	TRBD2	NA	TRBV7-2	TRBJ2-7	CASSFMTSGLYEQYF	TGTGCCAGCAGCTTCATGACTAGCGGTCTGTACGAGCAGTACTTC
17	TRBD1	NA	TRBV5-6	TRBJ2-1	CASSPGTGLSSYNEQFF	TGTGCCAGCAGTCCCGGGACAGGGCTAAGCTCCTACAATGAGCAGTTCTTC
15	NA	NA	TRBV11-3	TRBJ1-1	CASSLDHIWPLEAFF	TGTGCCAGCAGCTTAGATCATATTTGGCCCTTGGAAGCTTTCTTT
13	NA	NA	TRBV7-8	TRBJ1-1	CASSSGRGAEAFF	TGTGCCAGCAGCTCCGGACGGGGTGCTGAAGCTTTCTTT
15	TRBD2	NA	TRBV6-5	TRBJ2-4	CASAPGLAGLNIQYF	TGTGCCAGCGCACCGGGACTAGCGGGATTGAACATTCAGTACTTC
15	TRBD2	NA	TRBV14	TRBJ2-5	CASSQVWGGEETQYF	TGTGCCAGCAGCCAAGTCTGGGGAGGGGAAGAGACCCAGTACTTC
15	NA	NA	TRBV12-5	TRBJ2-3	CASGTGSLNTDTQYF	TGTGCTAGTGGTACTGGTTCCCTAAACACAGATACGCAGTATTTT
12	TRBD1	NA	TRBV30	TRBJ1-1	CAWVRQGALAFF	TGTGCCTGGGTAAGACAGGGGGCTTTGGCTTTCTTT
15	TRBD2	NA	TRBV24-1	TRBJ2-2	CATSDPGLDTGELFF	TGTGCCACCAGTGACCCGGGACTAGACACCGGGGAGCTGTTTTTT
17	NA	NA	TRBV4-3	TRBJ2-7	CASSQEGLGSSPYEQYF	TGCGCCAGCAGCCAAGAGGGTCTGGGCAGTTCCCCCTACGAGCAGTACTTC
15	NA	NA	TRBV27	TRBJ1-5	CASSIGGFGNQPQHF	TGTGCCAGCAGCATCGGAGGGTTTGGCAATCAGCCCCAGCATTTT
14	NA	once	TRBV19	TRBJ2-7	CTGSGDQAAYEQYF	TGTACAGGTTCGGGGGACCAAGCCGCCTACGAGCAGTACTTC
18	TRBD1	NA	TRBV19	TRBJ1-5	CASSALFGTGVSNQPQHF	TGTGCCAGTAGTGCTCTTTTTGGGACAGGGGTAAGCAATCAGCCCCAGCATTTT
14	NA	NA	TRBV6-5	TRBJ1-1	CASSSSQGNTEAFF	TGTGCCAGCAGTTCTTCACAGGGAAACACTGAAGCTTTCTTT
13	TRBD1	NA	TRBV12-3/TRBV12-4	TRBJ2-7	CASSWDSYYEQYF	TGTGCCAGCAGTTGGGACAGCTACTACGAGCAGTACTTC
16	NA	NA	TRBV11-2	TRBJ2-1	CASSSRTGSSYNEQFF	TGTGCCAGCAGCTCAAGAACAGGGAGCTCCTACAATGAGCAGTTCTTC
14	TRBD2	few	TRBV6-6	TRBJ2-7	CASSDQRGFYEQYF	TGTGCCAGCAGCGACCAGCGGGGGTTTTACGAGCAGTACTTC
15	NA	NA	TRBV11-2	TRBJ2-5	CASSLGRGPEGTQYF	TGTGCCAGCAGCTTAGGTCGTGGGCCGGAGGGGACCCAGTACTTC
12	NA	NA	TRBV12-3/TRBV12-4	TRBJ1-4	CASSAYGEKLFF	TGTGCCAGCAGTGCGTACGGTGAAAAACTGTTTTTT
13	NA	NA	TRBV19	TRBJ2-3	CATSSGSTDTQYF	TGTGCCACCAGCAGCGGGAGCACAGATACGCAGTATTTT
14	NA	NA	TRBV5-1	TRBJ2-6	CASNPSSGANVLTF	TGCGCCAGCAACCCGAGCTCTGGGGCCAACGTCCTGACTTTC
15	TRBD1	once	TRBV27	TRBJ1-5	CASSFTTGGNQPQHF	TGTGCCAGCAGTTTTACTACAGGGGGCAATCAGCCCCAGCATTTT
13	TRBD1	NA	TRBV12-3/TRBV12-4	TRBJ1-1	CASSTDRGTEAFF	TGTGCCAGCAGTACCGACAGGGGAACTGAAGCTTTCTTT
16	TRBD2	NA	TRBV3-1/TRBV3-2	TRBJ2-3	CASSRQGAGARDTQYF	TGTGCCAGCAGCCGCCAAGGAGCGGGGGCTCGCGATACGCAGTATTTT
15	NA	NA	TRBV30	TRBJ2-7	CAWSVNGGISYEQYF	TGTGCCTGGAGTGTAAACGGGGGAATCTCCTACGAGCAGTACTTC
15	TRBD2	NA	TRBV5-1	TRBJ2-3	CASSFGNGGADTQYF	TGCGCCAGCAGCTTCGGGAACGGGGGGGCGGATACGCAGTATTTT
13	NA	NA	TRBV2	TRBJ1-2	CASSQDSNDGYTF	TGTGCCAGCAGTCAAGACAGCAATGATGGCTACACCTTC
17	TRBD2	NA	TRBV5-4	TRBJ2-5	CASSQAGTSGAGETQYF	TGTGCCAGCAGTCAAGCCGGGACTAGCGGAGCCGGCGAGACCCAGTACTTC
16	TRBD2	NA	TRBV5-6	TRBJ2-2	CASSPALAINTGELFF	TGTGCCAGCAGCCCGGCACTAGCGATAAACACCGGGGAGCTGTTTTTT
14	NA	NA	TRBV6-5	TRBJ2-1	CASSYEVTTHEQFF	TGTGCCAGCAGTTACGAGGTAACTACTCATGAGCAGTTCTTC
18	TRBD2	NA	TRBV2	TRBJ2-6	CASRGQELAESGANVLTF	TGTGCCAGCAGAGGGCAGGAACTAGCGGAATCTGGGGCCAACGTCCTGACTTTC
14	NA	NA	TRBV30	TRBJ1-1	CAWKGVGESTEAFF	TGTGCCTGGAAGGGGGTGGGGGAGAGCACTGAAGCTTTCTTT
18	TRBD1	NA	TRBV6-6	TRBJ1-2	CASSPDTGGAFANYGYTF	TGTGCCAGCAGTCCCGATACAGGGGGCGCTTTCGCTAACTATGGCTACACCTTC
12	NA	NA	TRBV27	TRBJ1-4	CASMGQGKKLFF	TGTGCCAGCATGGGGCAGGGGAAAAAACTGTTTTTT
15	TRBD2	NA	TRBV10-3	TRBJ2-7	CAISVGVSGTYEQYF	TGTGCCATCAGTGTTGGGGTCAGCGGGACGTACGAGCAGTACTTC
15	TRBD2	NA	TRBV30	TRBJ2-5	CAWSYRTRDIVTQYF	TGTGCCTGGAGTTATCGGACTAGGGATATAGTTACCCAGTACTTC
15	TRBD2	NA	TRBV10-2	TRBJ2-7	CASSEGGGLLYEQYF	TGCGCCAGCAGTGAGGGGGGGGGATTACTCTACGAGCAGTACTTC
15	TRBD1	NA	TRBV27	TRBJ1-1	CASSFTGGEGTEAFF	TGTGCCAGCAGTTTCACAGGGGGCGAGGGCACTGAAGCTTTCTTT
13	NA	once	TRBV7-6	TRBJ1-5	CASSFNRDQPQHF	TGTGCCAGCAGCTTTAACAGGGATCAGCCCCAGCATTTT
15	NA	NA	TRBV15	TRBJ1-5	CATAAGDLLHQPQHF	TGTGCCACCGCGGCAGGGGACCTACTCCATCAGCCCCAGCATTTT
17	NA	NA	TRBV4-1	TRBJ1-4	CASSQVVRGSANEKLFF	TGCGCCAGCAGCCAAGTGGTCCGGGGTTCGGCTAATGAAAAACTGTTTTTT
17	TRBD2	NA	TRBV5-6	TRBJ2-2	CASSLVVAGDNTGELFF	TGTGCCAGCAGCTTGGTGGTAGCGGGTGATAACACCGGGGAGCTGTTTTTT
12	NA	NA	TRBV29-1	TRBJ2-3	CSVRDITDTQYF	TGCAGCGTCCGGGACATCACAGATACGCAGTATTTT
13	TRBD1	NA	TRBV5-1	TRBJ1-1	CASSLGTGTEAFF	TGCGCCAGCAGCTTGGGGACAGGGACTGAAGCTTTCTTT
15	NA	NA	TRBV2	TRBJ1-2	CASNERDSGIGGYTF	TGTGCCAGCAATGAACGTGACAGTGGCATCGGAGGCTACACCTTC
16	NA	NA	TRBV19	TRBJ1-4	CASSIGLQGLAEKLFF	TGTGCCAGTAGTATAGGCTTACAGGGCTTGGCTGAAAAACTGTTTTTT
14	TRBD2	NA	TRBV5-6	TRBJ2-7	CASTTSSGSYEQYF	TGTGCCAGCACCACCTCTAGCGGGAGCTACGAGCAGTACTTC
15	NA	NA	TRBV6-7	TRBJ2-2	CASSYFGGLTGELFF	TGTGCCAGCAGTTACTTCGGGGGGCTGACCGGGGAGCTGTTTTTT
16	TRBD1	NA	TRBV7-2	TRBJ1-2	CASSPFRGGTGYGYTF	TGTGCCAGCAGCCCCTTTCGAGGCGGGACAGGCTATGGCTACACCTTC